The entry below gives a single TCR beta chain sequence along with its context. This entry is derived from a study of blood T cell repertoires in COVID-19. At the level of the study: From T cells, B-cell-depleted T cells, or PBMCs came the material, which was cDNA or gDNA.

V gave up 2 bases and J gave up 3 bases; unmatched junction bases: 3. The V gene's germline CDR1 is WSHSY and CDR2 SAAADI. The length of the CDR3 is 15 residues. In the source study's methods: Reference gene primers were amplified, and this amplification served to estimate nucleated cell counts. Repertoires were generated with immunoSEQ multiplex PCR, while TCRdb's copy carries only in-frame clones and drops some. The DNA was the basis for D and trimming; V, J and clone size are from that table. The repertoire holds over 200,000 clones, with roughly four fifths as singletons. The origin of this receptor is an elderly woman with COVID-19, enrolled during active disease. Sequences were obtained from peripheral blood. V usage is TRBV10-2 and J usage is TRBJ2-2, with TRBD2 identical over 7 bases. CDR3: CASSERTRDTGELFF. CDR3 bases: TGCGCCAGCAGTGAGAGGACTAGGGACACCGGGGAGCTGTTTTTT.